The 8 T cell receptor beta chains given below trace back to one sample, sequenced in a study of regulatory dendritic cells for organ transplantation. This table comes from immunoSEQ multiplex PCR, and its TCRdb copy is limited to in-frame clones, with some not included. There are 35,000 to 40,000 clones in the sample; around nine tenths occur only once, and 0.11% lies in the top ten. Sequencing was done on a sample of naive CD8+ T cells from blood. Subset described: CD45RA+ naive T cells. The receptors stem from a human donor in good health.

This clone was seen just once. The gene calls are TRBV27 and TRBJ2-5; a possible D gene is TRBD1 (6 bases). This CDR3 spans 18 amino acids. Trimming pared 3 bases from V and 2 bases from J, leaving 22 bases between. CDR1 MNHEY and CDR2 SMNVEV come from the germline V gene (reference sequence). The chain's CDR3 is CASSFNPPATGPQETQYF. The CDR3 bases are TGTGCCAGCAGTTTCAACCCCCCCGCGACAGGACCGCAAGAGACCCAGTACTTC.

The chain has TRBV4-2 and TRBJ2-3; D perhaps matches TRBD2 (6 bases). V lost 0 bases, J lost 5 bases, and 18 bases lay in between. Germline CDR1 LGHNA, CDR2 YNFKEQ. The CDR3 loop spans 17 amino acids. In DNA, the CDR3 is TGTGCCAGCAGCCAAGAGGATAGCGGTTATCTCAGAGATACGCAGTATTTT. As protein: CASSQEDSGYLRDTQYF.

This chain joins TRBV4-2 and TRBJ1-3; no clear D gene. The CDR3 totals 18 residues. V was clipped by 5 bases and J by 0 bases, with 20 bases between them. Germline assignment: CDR1 LGHNA and CDR2 YNFKEQ. The CDR3 sequence is CASSDKPVPLSSGNTIYF. In DNA, the CDR3 is TGTGCCAGCAGCGATAAACCGGTCCCCTTGAGCTCTGGAAACACCATATATTTT.

The chain links TRBV27 to TRBJ2-1; 13 nucleotides line up with TRBD2. V lost 6 bases, J lost 4 bases, and 6 bases stayed unmatched. This CDR3 comprises 16 residues. CDR1 is MNHEY and CDR2 is SMNVEV in the germline V gene (reference sequence). Here the CDR3 reads CASRLGLAGDYNEQFF. The CDR3 region has the DNA TGTGCCAGCAGACTAGGACTAGCGGGGGATTACAATGAGCAGTTCTTC.

The CDR3 region is CASSQQGLPQPQHF. In DNA, the CDR3 is TGCGCCAGCAGCCAGCAGGGGTTGCCTCAGCCCCAGCATTTT. The chain joins TRBV4-1 to TRBJ1-5, with D possibly matching TRBD1 (6 bases). Trimming took off 3 bases at V and 6 bases at J, with 12 bases between the two ends. There are 14 residues in the CDR3. Germline V CDR1 and CDR2: MGHRA, YSYEKL.

The rearrangement links TRBV28 to TRBJ2-1; D gene unclear. V lost 3 bases and J lost 8, with 14 bases in between. CDR1 MDHEN and CDR2 SYDVKM come from the germline V gene. The CDR3 is 14 residues long. CDR3: CASSFQDLGDEQFF. CDR3 bases: TGTGCCAGCAGTTTCCAAGATCTTGGGGATGAGCAGTTCTTC.

The chain has TRBV7-6 and TRBJ2-3, with D possibly matching TRBD2 (5 bases). Trimming cost V 0 bases and J 0 bases, with 10 bases left between them. CDR1 is SGHVS, CDR2 FNYEAQ, per germline. The CDR3 length is 16 residues. The CDR3 nucleotides read TGTGCCAGCAGCTTAGCGGCTAGCAGAAGCACAGATACGCAGTATTTT. It translates to CASSLAASRSTDTQYF.

V usage is TRBV12-5 and J usage is TRBJ2-3; TRBD2 might be the D (5 bases). CDR1 LGHNT and CDR2 FRNRAP come from the germline V gene. V lost 1 base, J lost 0 bases, and 11 bases lay in between. The CDR3 totals 16 residues. In nucleotides, the CDR3 is TGTGCTAGTGGTTTGGGGACTCGCTCTAGCACAGATACGCAGTATTTT. It yields the protein CASGLGTRSSTDTQYF.